Here is one T cell receptor beta chain with its context. This specimen comes from a study of shared clonotypes between healthy human individuals. Germline V gives CDR1 MGHDK, CDR2 SYGVNS. Trimming cost V 4 bases and J 0 bases; bases outside gene matches: 6. The CDR3 is 15 amino acids. Measured with immunoSEQ multiplex PCR; TCRdb has only the in-frame clones, and not every one. Among over a million clones listed, approximately 96% were seen once. This clonotype was sampled from a man aged 25-40 years in good health. The material sequenced was naive CD4+ T cells sorted from blood. Indicated subset: CD45RA+ positively selected. The gene calls are TRBV25-1 and TRBJ2-7, with TRBD1 matching 7 bases. The CDR3 DNA is TGTGCCAGCAGTGGGGGACAGCACCTCTCCTACGAGCAGTACTTC. Encoded protein: CASSGGQHLSYEQYF.